This is a list of T cell receptor beta chains from one sample in a study of blood T cell repertoires in COVID-19. This table comes from immunoSEQ multiplex PCR, and its TCRdb copy is limited to in-frame clones, with some not included. The repertoire holds approximately 380,000 clones, roughly 90% seen once, with just over 0.85% in the top ten. Source material: PBMCs or T cells enriched from blood (not recorded which). These TCRs come from a woman between 40 and 50 years old who had been exposed to COVID-19. Both conserved end residues are part of each CDR3. D genes are given only for firm matches. For some rows the clone size is stated as once, few or many, or as a class when expanded; others skip it.

cdr3_nt	cdr3_aa	j_call	v_call	clone_size	d_call
TGTGCCAGCAGTTTGGGGGACAGGGGAAGAGCTTTCTTT	CASSLGDRGRAFF	TRBJ1-1	TRBV27	-	TRBD1
TGTGCCAGCAGTTCCGGGGGGGCGGACTACAATGAGCAGTTCTTC	CASSSGGADYNEQFF	TRBJ2-1	TRBV6-5	-	TRBD2
TGTGCCACCAGCAGAGAGGCTAGCGGGCCGCAAGAGACCCAGTACTTC	CATSREASGPQETQYF	TRBJ2-5	TRBV15	-	TRBD2
TGTGCCAGCAGCTTTCCGGGACAGGGCGCCCACGAGCAGTACTTC	CASSFPGQGAHEQYF	TRBJ2-7	TRBV7-2	-	TRBD1
TGTGCTAGTGGTTTAAGGGAGAATGAAAAACTGTTTTTT	CASGLRENEKLFF	TRBJ1-4	TRBV12-5	-	-
TGCGCCAGCAGCCCCTCCAGGGGCTACGAGCAGTACTTC	CASSPSRGYEQYF	TRBJ2-7	TRBV5-1	-	-
TGCAGCGTTGAAGATGGGACAGGGGCCCTCTACGAGCAGTACTTC	CSVEDGTGALYEQYF	TRBJ2-7	TRBV29-1	-	TRBD1
TGTGCCAGCAGCCCCGGGGGACGGGGGGAGACCCAGTACTTC	CASSPGGRGETQYF	TRBJ2-5	TRBV7-2	-	-
TGTGCCATCAGCAAGGGGGCGAGTGAAGCTTTCTTT	CAISKGASEAFF	TRBJ1-1	TRBV10-3	-	TRBD1
TGCGCCAGCAGCTTGGACACGGGCTCTGGAAACACCATATATTTT	CASSLDTGSGNTIYF	TRBJ1-3	TRBV5-1	-	-
TGTGCCTGGGGGGGCACCCAGAACACTGAAGCTTTCTTT	CAWGGTQNTEAFF	TRBJ1-1	TRBV30	-	-
TGTGCCAGCAGCTTAGCGGAGAAGGGGGCGCGAACTGAAGCTTTCTTT	CASSLAEKGARTEAFF	TRBJ1-1	TRBV7-9	-	TRBD1
TGCAGCGTTGAAAACTCCGGACTAATGAACACTGAAGCTTTCTTT	CSVENSGLMNTEAFF	TRBJ1-1	TRBV29-1	-	-
TGTGCCACCAGTGAGACAGGCTCCAGGGATACGCAGTATTTT	CATSETGSRDTQYF	TRBJ2-3	TRBV24-1	-	-
TGTGCCAGTACCGAGGTGACCCTAGATCAGCCCCAGCATTTT	CASTEVTLDQPQHF	TRBJ1-5	TRBV19	-	-
TGCGCCAGCAGCCAGAGACAGAGGAACACTGAAGCTTTCTTT	CASSQRQRNTEAFF	TRBJ1-1	TRBV5-1	-	-
TGTGCCACCAGTGATTTCTACGGAGCCATCAATGAGCAGTTCTTC	CATSDFYGAINEQFF	TRBJ2-1	TRBV24-1	few	-
TGCGCCAGCAGCTTACCTCCGGGGCAAGAGACCCAGTACTTC	CASSLPPGQETQYF	TRBJ2-5	TRBV5-1	once	-
TGCGCCAGCAGCCCCCAGACAGGGACGTCTAATTCACCCCTCCACTTT	CASSPQTGTSNSPLHF	TRBJ1-6	TRBV5-1	-	TRBD1
TGTGCCAGCAGCTTAGATGGGGGACAGGGGAGAGATACGCAGTATTTT	CASSLDGGQGRDTQYF	TRBJ2-3	TRBV13	-	TRBD1
TGTGCCAGCCAGGGGGGAACCTATAATTCACCCCTCCACTTT	CASQGGTYNSPLHF	TRBJ1-6	TRBV7-9	-	TRBD1
TGTGCCAGCAGCCCGGGGGAGACCCAGTACTTC	CASSPGETQYF	TRBJ2-5	TRBV3-1/TRBV3-2	-	-
TGTGCCAGCACCAACAGGGCCTATAATTCACCCCTCCACTTT	CASTNRAYNSPLHF	TRBJ1-6	TRBV13	-	-
TGTGCCATCAGTCCGGGACTAGCTATCGTCGAGCAGTACTTC	CAISPGLAIVEQYF	TRBJ2-7	TRBV10-3	-	TRBD2
TGTGCCAGTAGAGGACTAGCGGCTAACACCGGGGAGCTGTTTTTT	CASRGLAANTGELFF	TRBJ2-2	TRBV19	-	TRBD2
TGTGCCAGCAGTTACCGGAACAGAAATGAAGCTTTCTTT	CASSYRNRNEAFF	TRBJ1-1	TRBV6-5	-	-
TGTGCCAGCAGTTTAGAAGGCGGCGGGCTTATAAACAATCAGCCCCAGCATTTT	CASSLEGGGLINNQPQHF	TRBJ1-5	TRBV27	-	-
TGTGCCAGCAGCCCCCGGTACAACACTGAAGCTTTCTTT	CASSPRYNTEAFF	TRBJ1-1	TRBV5-5	few	-
TGTGCCAGCAGCGCGGGACAGGGAGATTCGTATGAGCAGTTCTTC	CASSAGQGDSYEQFF	TRBJ2-1	TRBV9	-	TRBD1
TGTGCCAGCACCCACCGCGGCCACTCCTACGAGCAGTACTTC	CASTHRGHSYEQYF	TRBJ2-7	TRBV7-9	-	-
TGTGCTAGCAGCTGTATAGATAAACCGGTTAATGAAAAACTGTTTTTT	CASSCIDKPVNEKLFF	TRBJ1-4	TRBV7-7	-	-
TGCGCCAGCACCTCACGGACAGGGTTAAATCAGCCCCAGCATTTT	CASTSRTGLNQPQHF	TRBJ1-5	TRBV10-2	-	TRBD1
TGCAGCGTAAGAACAGGGAACAACTATGGCTACACCTTC	CSVRTGNNYGYTF	TRBJ1-2	TRBV29-1	-	-
TGTGCCATCAGCGACAGACTGAACACTGAAGCTTTCTTT	CAISDRLNTEAFF	TRBJ1-1	TRBV10-3	-	-
TGTGCCAGCAGCGTGCGACAGGCGACTCAAGAGACCCAGTACTTC	CASSVRQATQETQYF	TRBJ2-5	TRBV9	-	-
TGTGCCAGCAGCTCCCGGGACAGGGGGCAAGAGACCCAGTACTTC	CASSSRDRGQETQYF	TRBJ2-5	TRBV7-2	-	TRBD1
TGTGCCAGCAGTTACTCCCTACAGGGGGCGCGCACTGAAGCTTTCTTT	CASSYSLQGARTEAFF	TRBJ1-1	TRBV6-2/TRBV6-3	-	TRBD1
TGCGCCAGCAGCCCGCCCGGGGCGGAGGGTGGTGGCTACACCTTC	CASSPPGAEGGGYTF	TRBJ1-2	TRBV5-1	-	-
TGTGCCAGCAGCTTTCTACTAGCAGTTACAGATACGCAGTATTTT	CASSFLLAVTDTQYF	TRBJ2-3	TRBV7-8	-	-
TGTGCCAGTAGTATTTCGGCGGGGTTGGGCTATGGCTACACCTTC	CASSISAGLGYGYTF	TRBJ1-2	TRBV19	-	-
TGTGCCAGCAGCGCCGACTCGGGGATCCCCACAGATACGCAGTATTTT	CASSADSGIPTDTQYF	TRBJ2-3	TRBV9	-	-
TGTGCCAGCAGCGTAGAATCCCTACGTAATTCACCCCTCCACTTT	CASSVESLRNSPLHF	TRBJ1-6	TRBV9	-	-
TGTGCCAGCTCACCCCTCGGGGGGGGTGAGAACACTGAAGCTTTCTTT	CASSPLGGGENTEAFF	TRBJ1-1	TRBV18	-	-
TGTGCCAGCAGCGTTTCCGGGTCCGGTCTCTTCGGGGAGCTGTTTTTT	CASSVSGSGLFGELFF	TRBJ2-2	TRBV9	-	-
TGTGCCGGAGGCCGGGGTTTGAATGAAAAACTGTTTTTT	CAGGRGLNEKLFF	TRBJ1-4	TRBV2	-	-
TGTGCCAGCAGCCCAAATGATGAGCTAGCCCCCCAAGAGACCCAGTACTTC	CASSPNDELAPQETQYF	TRBJ2-5	TRBV11-2	-	-
TGCGCCAGCAGCCCCACCTCACAGGGCTCTGGAAACACCATATATTTT	CASSPTSQGSGNTIYF	TRBJ1-3	TRBV5-1	-	-
TGTGCCACCGCACCACAACCGGACAGGGGTATGGCTTTCTTT	CATAPQPDRGMAFF	TRBJ1-1	TRBV10-3	-	TRBD1